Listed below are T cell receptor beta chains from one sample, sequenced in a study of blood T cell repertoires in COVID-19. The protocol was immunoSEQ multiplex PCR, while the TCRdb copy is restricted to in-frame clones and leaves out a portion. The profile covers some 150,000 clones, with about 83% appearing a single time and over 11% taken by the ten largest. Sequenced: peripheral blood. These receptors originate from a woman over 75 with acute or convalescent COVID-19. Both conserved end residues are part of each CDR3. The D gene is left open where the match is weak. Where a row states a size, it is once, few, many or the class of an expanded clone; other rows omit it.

CASSQRGTGYTEAFF | TGCGCCAGCAGCCAAAGAGGGACAGGGTACACTGAAGCTTTCTTT | TRBJ1-1 | NA | TRBD1 | TRBV4-1
CASSIRGGASTDTQYF | TGTGCCAGCAGCATTCGGGGGGGGGCAAGCACAGATACGCAGTATTTT | TRBJ2-3 | NA | TRBD2 | TRBV11-2
CASSVGLGSDEQFF | TGTGCCAGCAGCGTAGGCCTAGGATCTGACGAGCAGTTCTTC | TRBJ2-1 | NA | NA | TRBV9
CASSLGDNYGYTF | TGTGCCAGCAGTTTAGGAGATAACTATGGCTACACCTTC | TRBJ1-2 | NA | NA | TRBV12-3/TRBV12-4
CATSDPIPGGTEAFF | TGTGCCACCAGTGATCCCATCCCAGGGGGCACTGAAGCTTTCTTT | TRBJ1-1 | few | TRBD1 | TRBV24-1
CASSSLDSNGRQYF | TGTGCCAGCAGTTCTTTGGACTCGAACGGGCGCCAGTACTTC | TRBJ2-7 | NA | NA | TRBV27
CTSRPGTEKNQPQHF | TGTACCAGCAGGCCCGGGACAGAGAAAAATCAGCCCCAGCATTTT | TRBJ1-5 | NA | TRBD1 | TRBV28
CAIRAHGGTSGTYEQYF | TGTGCCATCAGGGCACACGGTGGGACTAGCGGTACCTACGAGCAGTACTTC | TRBJ2-7 | NA | TRBD2 | TRBV10-3
CASSSLTGAYNSPLHF | TGTGCCAGCAGCTCCTTGACAGGGGCCTATAATTCACCCCTCCACTTT | TRBJ1-6 | once | TRBD1 | TRBV7-9
CASSMRLTGNTEAFF | TGTGCCAGTAGTATGAGGCTGACGGGAAACACTGAAGCTTTCTTT | TRBJ1-1 | NA | NA | TRBV19
CASSHGEGRTGELFF | TGCGCCAGCAGCCACGGGGAGGGGCGCACCGGGGAGCTGTTTTTT | TRBJ2-2 | few | TRBD2 | TRBV4-1
CASSLDSTFKETQYF | TGCGCCAGCAGCCTGGACAGTACCTTCAAGGAGACCCAGTACTTC | TRBJ2-5 | NA | NA | TRBV5-1
CASSLGQGAYEQYF | TGTGCCAGCAGCTTAGGACAGGGGGCCTACGAGCAGTACTTC | TRBJ2-7 | NA | TRBD1 | TRBV14
CASTFRFSGLGTSDEQFF | TGTGCCAGCACGTTTAGGTTCTCGGGACTAGGGACGTCCGATGAGCAGTTCTTC | TRBJ2-1 | few | TRBD2 | TRBV2
CASRPARQGPFF | TGTGCCAGCAGGCCAGCCCGACAGGGCCCTTTCTTT | TRBJ1-1 | few | TRBD1 | TRBV11-2
CASSPASAGGASNEQFF | TGTGCCAGCAGCCCAGCCTCCGCGGGAGGGGCCTCCAATGAGCAGTTCTTC | TRBJ2-1 | NA | TRBD2 | TRBV7-3
CASSYSAGQGYEQYF | TGTGCCAGCAGTTACTCCGCGGGACAGGGCTACGAGCAGTACTTC | TRBJ2-7 | NA | TRBD1 | TRBV6-5
CASSHGQDINEQFF | TGTGCCAGCAGTCACGGACAGGACATCAATGAGCAGTTCTTC | TRBJ2-1 | few | TRBD1 | TRBV27
CASSFSGRMFYGYTF | TGTGCCAGCAGCTTCTCGGGTAGGATGTTCTATGGCTACACCTTC | TRBJ1-2 | NA | NA | TRBV5-8
CSARADEQYF | TGCAGTGCTAGAGCCGACGAGCAGTACTTC | TRBJ2-7 | NA | NA | TRBV20-1
CASSPDYGYTF | TGTGCCAGCAGCCCCGACTATGGCTACACCTTC | TRBJ1-2 | NA | NA | TRBV6-6
CASSLVLGYEQYF | TGTGCCAGCAGTTTAGTTCTCGGCTACGAGCAGTACTTC | TRBJ2-7 | NA | NA | TRBV12-3/TRBV12-4
CASSLGDRVVNTEAFF | TGTGCCAGCAGCTTGGGGGACAGGGTGGTTAACACTGAAGCTTTCTTT | TRBJ1-1 | few | TRBD1 | TRBV5-4
CASSRDGANEKLFF | TGTGCCAGCAGCCGTGACGGGGCTAATGAAAAACTGTTTTTT | TRBJ1-4 | NA | NA | TRBV7-9
CASSLRDRGPDTQYF | TGTGCCAGCAGCCTTCGGGACAGGGGGCCCGATACGCAGTATTTT | TRBJ2-3 | few | TRBD1 | TRBV6-5
CASSPQGSNYGYTF | TGCGCCAGCAGTCCACAGGGATCTAACTATGGCTACACCTTC | TRBJ1-2 | NA | NA | TRBV10-2
CASSSDRGPGNRGNQPQHF | TGCGCCAGCAGCTCGGACAGGGGGCCGGGGAATAGGGGCAATCAGCCCCAGCATTTT | TRBJ1-5 | NA | TRBD1 | TRBV5-1
CASNRQSATNEKLFF | TGTGCCAGCAACAGACAGAGCGCAACTAATGAAAAACTGTTTTTT | TRBJ1-4 | once | NA | TRBV2
CASSLTSGSPYEQYF | TGTGCCAGCAGCTTAACTAGCGGGAGTCCCTACGAGCAGTACTTC | TRBJ2-7 | few | TRBD2 | TRBV11-1
CASSSQGAGTEAFF | TGTGCCAGCAGCAGCCAGGGGGCAGGCACTGAAGCTTTCTTT | TRBJ1-1 | NA | TRBD1 | TRBV7-9
CASNYGLAGSYEQYF | TGTGCCAGCAACTACGGACTAGCGGGTTCCTACGAGCAGTACTTC | TRBJ2-7 | NA | TRBD2 | TRBV7-2
CASKRLAGDTYNEQFF | TGTGCCAGTAAAAGACTAGCGGGAGATACCTACAATGAGCAGTTCTTC | TRBJ2-1 | NA | TRBD2 | TRBV19
CASSFGAWGGSTQSFF | TGCGCCAGCAGCTTCGGGGCCTGGGGGGGCTCGACCCAGTCGTTCTTC | TRBJ2-1 | NA | NA | TRBV5-1
CASNGDFGNEQFF | TGTGCCAGTAACGGAGACTTTGGTAATGAGCAGTTCTTC | TRBJ2-1 | few | NA | TRBV19
CASSGTGGPTSGNTIYF | TGTGCCAGCAGTGGGACAGGGGGTCCCACCTCTGGAAACACCATATATTTT | TRBJ1-3 | few | TRBD1 | TRBV2
CASRRGVFQPQHF | TGTGCCAGCCGTCGGGGGGTCTTTCAGCCCCAGCATTTT | TRBJ1-5 | NA | NA | TRBV12-3/TRBV12-4
CASSTGTENNYGYTF | TGCGCCAGCAGCACCGGGACAGAGAATAACTATGGCTACACCTTC | TRBJ1-2 | NA | TRBD1 | TRBV5-1
CASRTTGEYEQYF | TGTGCCAGCAGGACGACAGGGGAGTACGAGCAGTACTTC | TRBJ2-7 | once | TRBD1 | TRBV2
CASSNGGPVIAGYEQYF | TGTGCCAGCAGCAATGGCGGGCCGGTGATAGCGGGATACGAGCAGTACTTC | TRBJ2-7 | NA | NA | TRBV21-1
CASSSRDKNTEAFF | TGTGCCAGCTCATCCCGGGACAAGAACACTGAAGCTTTCTTT | TRBJ1-1 | NA | NA | TRBV18
CASSPAGFPEQYF | TGTGCCAGCAGCCCAGCGGGGTTTCCCGAGCAGTACTTC | TRBJ2-7 | NA | TRBD2 | TRBV12-3/TRBV12-4
CASSYSSYEQYF | TGTGCCAGCAGTTACTCGAGTTACGAGCAGTACTTC | TRBJ2-7 | many | NA | TRBV6-6
CASSRLGAVTEAFF | TGTGCCAGCAGCAGACTGGGGGCAGTCACTGAAGCTTTCTTT | TRBJ1-1 | NA | NA | TRBV27
CASSERLSQETQYF | TGTGCCAGCAGTGAAAGACTATCCCAAGAGACCCAGTACTTC | TRBJ2-5 | NA | NA | TRBV2
CASSLGIAGTETQYF | TGCGCCAGCAGCTTGGGCATAGCGGGGACGGAGACCCAGTACTTC | TRBJ2-5 | NA | TRBD2 | TRBV5-1
CASSGNTNTEAFF | TGTGCCAGCAGTGGTAACACGAACACTGAAGCTTTCTTT | TRBJ1-1 | NA | NA | TRBV2
CSVVAGGQETQYF | TGCAGCGTTGTCGCGGGGGGGCAAGAGACCCAGTACTTC | TRBJ2-5 | NA | TRBD2 | TRBV29-1
CASSLGQGSHNEQFF | TGTGCCAGCAGCTTAGGGCAGGGCTCCCACAATGAGCAGTTCTTC | TRBJ2-1 | NA | NA | TRBV11-2
CASSLAEASGYGYTF | TGTGCCAGCAGCTTGGCCGAAGCGTCGGGGTATGGCTACACCTTC | TRBJ1-2 | NA | NA | TRBV5-4
CASTLRARVANEQFF | TGTGCCAGTACCCTCCGGGCGAGGGTAGCCAATGAGCAGTTCTTC | TRBJ2-1 | NA | NA | TRBV19
CASSWAGTSGTRKTDTQYF | TGTGCCAGCAGCTGGGCCGGGACTAGCGGGACTCGGAAAACAGATACGCAGTATTTT | TRBJ2-3 | NA | TRBD2 | TRBV7-2
CASTLGRAARYGYTF | TGTGCCAGCACCCTAGGGCGGGCAGCTCGCTATGGCTACACCTTC | TRBJ1-2 | NA | NA | TRBV6-5
CAPTQKRGQGGEQYF | TGTGCCCCCACCCAAAAGCGGGGACAGGGGGGAGAGCAGTACTTC | TRBJ2-7 | NA | TRBD1 | TRBV14
CASSLGQGDEKLFF | TGTGCCAGCTCACTTGGACAGGGGGATGAAAAACTGTTTTTT | TRBJ1-4 | NA | TRBD1 | TRBV18